This entry lists 27 T cell receptor beta chains sequenced from one sample in a study of blood T cell repertoires in COVID-19. Assay used: immunoSEQ multiplex PCR; TCRdb lists only in-frame clones, some missing. The table has fewer than 50,000 clones, roughly nine tenths seen once; the top ten hold more than 3%. The specimen was peripheral blood. These receptors were taken from a human donor in a cohort sampled during active COVID-19.

The V and J genes are TRBV6-5 and TRBJ2-3; a weak D match, TRBD2 (6 bases). V was clipped by 6 bases and J by 4 bases, with 14 bases between them. The CDR3 extends over 14 amino acids. Germline V gene lookup returns CDR1 MNHEY and CDR2 SVGAGI. CDR3 region: CASSPRRGSDTQYF. The CDR3 nucleotides read TGTGCCAGCAGCCCAAGGAGGGGTTCAGATACGCAGTATTTT.

The CDR3 DNA sequence: TGTGCCAGCAGCCAGACCTGGGAGGGGAGTCGGGAGCAGTACGTC. Residues: CASSQTWEGSREQYV. V usage is TRBV14 and J usage is TRBJ2-7; 7 bases are a match to TRBD2. The CDR3 runs to 15 residues. CDR1 SGHDN and CDR2 FVKESK come from the germline V gene. V lost 3 bases to trimming and J lost 7 bases; unmatched junction nucleotides: 12.

V gene TRBV27 combines with J gene TRBJ2-7, with D possibly matching TRBD1 (6 bases). Germline values: CDR1 MNHEY, CDR2 SMNVEV (reference sequence). V gave up 0 bases and J gave up 2 bases, with 11 bases separating them. The CDR3 consists of 15 residues. The CDR3 DNA sequence: TGTGCCAGCAGTTTATCCCACAGGGCCCCCTACGAGCAGTACGTC. Protein product: CASSLSHRAPYEQYV.

CDR3 bases: TGCAGCGTTGAACTCTCAGGCCTCTCCTACGAGCAGTACTTC. Translated, it gives CSVELSGLSYEQYF. The V and J genes are TRBV29-1 and TRBJ2-7; D is unresolved. Germline V gene sequence: CDR1 SQVTM, CDR2 ANQGSEA. This CDR3 is 14 amino acids long. Trimming cost V 2 bases and J 0 bases, with 11 bases left between them.

This chain links TRBV6-1 with TRBJ1-1, with 7 bases that match TRBD1. The CDR3 covers 16 residues. The J segment lost 4 bases and the V segment lost 0 bases, leaving 8 bases of the junction unmatched. Germline V gene lookup returns CDR1 MNHNS and CDR2 SASEGT. The CDR3 spells CASSEARQGRGTEAFF. In DNA, the CDR3 is TGTGCCAGCAGTGAAGCCAGACAGGGAAGGGGCACTGAAGCTTTCTTT.

The V gene is TRBV11-3, the J gene TRBJ2-7; 7 bases agree with TRBD1. J was trimmed by 1 base and V by 5 bases; bases with no gene match: 5. This CDR3 is built from 14 residues. Germline assignment: CDR1 SGHNT and CDR2 YENEEA. The CDR3 sequence: CASSPNRGSYEQYF. CDR3 DNA sequence: TGTGCCAGCAGCCCGAACAGGGGATCCTACGAGCAGTACTTC.

J is TRBJ1-1 and V is TRBV13, with D hard to call. The V gene's germline CDR1 is PRHDT and CDR2 FYEKMQ (reference sequence). The length of the CDR3 is 14 residues. The V end was cut by 2 bases, the J end by 0 bases, with 7 bases between. CDR3 sequence: CASSLNTMNTEAFF. As DNA, the CDR3 is TGTGCCAGCAGCTTAAACACCATGAACACTGAAGCTTTCTTT.

The chain joins TRBV5-1 to TRBJ2-6, with a weak D call TRBD1 (5 bases). The V end lost 1 base, the J end lost 1 base, and 9 bases lay between the germline ends. There are 16 residues in the CDR3. The germline V gene encodes CDR1 SGHRS and CDR2 YFSETQ. The chain's CDR3 is CASSLFQGSGANVLTF. CDR3 coding DNA: TGCGCCAGCAGCTTGTTCCAGGGTTCTGGGGCCAACGTCCTGACTTTC.

The V and J genes are TRBV12-3 or TRBV12-4 and TRBJ2-7, with D unclear. This CDR3 region has 12 residues. The V and J ends lost 2 bases and 5 bases respectively, with 7 bases between them. The CDR3 DNA is TGTGCCAGCAGTTTATTGAGTAACGAGCAGTACTTC. This codes for CASSLLSNEQYF.

The chain is built from TRBV7-2 and TRBJ1-5; no firm D call. The CDR3 has 13 amino acids. Trimming shortened V by 5 bases and J by 4 bases, and 9 bases separated the two germline ends. Per the germline V gene, CDR1 is SGHTA and CDR2 is FQGNSA. CDR3 amino acids: CASSLSQNQPQHF. CDR3 DNA: TGTGCCAGCAGCCTTTCACAAAATCAGCCCCAGCATTTT.

The chain combines TRBV6-5 with TRBJ2-1; D is unresolved. V lost 8 bases and J 4 bases, leaving 12 bases between the germline ends. Germline-derived CDR1 and CDR2 are MNHEY and SVGAGI. The CDR3 runs to 13 residues. CDR3 protein: CASSLAEYNEQFF. The CDR3 coding sequence is TGTGCCAGCTCCTTAGCAGAGTACAATGAGCAGTTCTTC.

The chain is built from TRBV10-2 and TRBJ2-7; 13 nucleotides match TRBD2. The CDR3 is 18 amino acids. Losses at the gene ends were 4 bases for V and 2 bases for J; bases not matched to a gene: 11. Germline-derived CDR1 and CDR2 are WSHSY and SAAADI. CDR3 sequence reads: CASSGLAGGRIPTYEQYV. The CDR3 bases are TGCGCCAGCAGTGGACTAGCGGGAGGCCGAATACCTACCTACGAGCAGTACGTC.

The chain employs TRBV27 and TRBJ2-7; TRBD2 agrees at 12 bases. This CDR3 has 19 residues. Germline-derived CDR1 and CDR2 are MNHEY and SMNVEV (reference sequence). V lost 7 bases and J lost 5; bases outside the gene matches: 21. The CDR3 loop reads CASNKPGTVTSGRVNEQYV. As DNA, the CDR3 is TGTGCCAGCAACAAACCTGGGACGGTGACTAGCGGGAGAGTCAACGAGCAGTACGTC.

This clone was seen only once. The J gene is TRBJ2-7, the V gene TRBV9; D is possibly TRBD1 (6 bases). The germline V gene has CDR1 SGDLS and CDR2 YYNGEE. The V end lost 4 bases, the J end lost 4 bases, and 15 bases lay between the germline ends. The length of the CDR3 is 14 residues. The CDR3 sequence is CASSQKGESYEQYF. As DNA, the CDR3 is TGTGCCAGCAGCCAAAAGGGGGAGTCTTACGAGCAGTACTTC.

The genes are TRBV11-2 and TRBJ2-7; the D is unclear. The germline V gene has CDR1 SGHAT and CDR2 FQNNGV. The CDR3 loop spans 13 amino acids. Trimming left V 2 bases short and J 3 bases short, with 8 bases between. This chain's CDR3 is CASSLTDFYEQYF. The CDR3 DNA is TGTGCCAGCAGCTTAACAGATTTCTACGAGCAGTACTTC. Using reference TRBV11-2 and TRBJ2-7 for the parts outside the CDR3, the full variable domain is EAGVAQSPRYKIIEKRQSVAFWCNPISGHATLYWYQQILGQGPKLLIQFQNNGVVDDSQLPKDRFSAERLKGVDSTLKIQPAKLEDSAVYLCASSLTDFYEQYFGPGTRLTVT.

The J gene is TRBJ2-1, the V gene TRBV5-1, with 9 bases identical to TRBD2. The J segment lost 7 bases and the V segment lost 4 bases, leaving 6 bases of the junction unmatched. Germline values: CDR1 SGHRS, CDR2 YFSETQ. The CDR3 spans 14 residues. The CDR3 region has the DNA TGCGCCAGCAGCCTTAGCGGGGGTGTAAATGAGCAGTTCTTC. Translated: CASSLSGGVNEQFF. The variable domain in full, with the rest retrieved from reference TRBV5-1 and TRBJ2-1, is KAGVTQTPRYLIKTRGQQVTLSCSPISGHRSVSWYQQTPGQGLQFLFEYFSETQRNKGNFPGRFSGRQFSNSRSEMNVSTLELGDSALYLCASSLSGGVNEQFFGPGTRLTVL.

This chain links TRBV28 with TRBJ2-7; the match to TRBD1 covers 10 bases. CDR1 and CDR2 from the germline V gene are MDHEN and SYDVKM. This CDR3 is built from 14 residues. V was clipped by 6 bases and J by 3 bases; unmatched bases: 5. This CDR3 reads CASSSGTGDYEQYF. As DNA, the CDR3 is TGTGCCAGCAGCTCCGGGACAGGGGACTACGAGCAGTACTTC. Drawing the rest from reference TRBV28 and TRBJ2-7, the complete variable domain is DVKVTQSSRYLVKRTGEKVFLECVQDMDHENMFWYRQDPGLGLRLIYFSYDVKMKEKGDIPEGYSVSREKKERFSLILESASTNQTSMYLCASSSGTGDYEQYFGPGTRLTVT.

V is TRBV28 and J is TRBJ2-7, with 9 bases that match TRBD2. The CDR3 totals 16 residues. Germline CDR1 reads MDHEN; CDR2 reads SYDVKM. J was trimmed by 1 base and V by 7 bases; bases with no gene match: 11. Here the CDR3 reads CASTTPAGGRSYEQYF. CDR3 DNA: TGTGCCAGCACGACGCCCGCGGGAGGGCGGTCCTACGAGCAGTACTTC. The full variable domain, rest sourced from reference TRBV28 and TRBJ2-7, is DVKVTQSSRYLVKRTGEKVFLECVQDMDHENMFWYRQDPGLGLRLIYFSYDVKMKEKGDIPEGYSVSREKKERFSLILESASTNQTSMYLCASTTPAGGRSYEQYFGPGTRLTVT.

This chain connects TRBV7-9 to TRBJ2-7, with 10 bases lining up with TRBD1. Germline V gene lookup returns CDR1 SEHNR and CDR2 FQNEAQ (reference sequence). CDR3 length equals 15 residues. V lost 3 bases and J lost 2; bases outside the gene matches: 4. The CDR3 region has the DNA TGTGCCAGCAGCTTCCCGGGACAGGGGACCTACGAGCAGTACTTC. Translating gives CASSFPGQGTYEQYF. Supplemented by reference TRBV7-9 and TRBJ2-7, the full variable domain reads DTGVSQNPRHKITKRGQNVTFRCDPISEHNRLYWYRQTLGQGPEFLTYFQNEAQLEKSRLLSDRFSAERPKGSFSTLEIQRTEQGDSAMYLCASSFPGQGTYEQYFGPGTRLTVT.

The chain joins TRBV6-5 to TRBJ2-7; TRBD1 agrees at 7 bases. Germline V gene lookup returns CDR1 MNHEY and CDR2 SVGAGI. The CDR3 is made up of 16 amino acids. Losses at the gene ends were 4 bases for V and 4 bases for J; bases not matched to a gene: 13. The CDR3 DNA reads TGTGCCAGCAGTTCAGGCCCGACAGGGAGTCGATACGAGCAGTACTTC. This gives the protein CASSSGPTGSRYEQYF.

The rearrangement joins TRBV5-4 to TRBJ2-1; the D gene is possibly TRBD1 (5 bases). The CDR3 loop spans 14 amino acids. Trimming shortened V by 3 bases and J by 3 bases, and 10 bases separated the two germline ends. Germline V CDR1 and CDR2: SGHNT, YYREEE (reference sequence). As DNA, the CDR3 is TGTGCCAGCAGCTCACAGGCCAGCTACAATGAGCAGTTCTTC. Translation gives CASSSQASYNEQFF. Full variable domain (outside the CDR3, taken from reference TRBV5-4 and TRBJ2-1): ETGVTQSPTHLIKTRGQQVTLRCSSQSGHNTVSWYQQALGQGPQFIFQYYREEENGRGNFPPRFSGLQFPNYSSELNVNALELDDSALYLCASSSQASYNEQFFGPGTRLTVL.

The chain recombines TRBV5-1 with TRBJ2-5; 9 bases fit TRBD2. CDR1 SGHRS and CDR2 YFSETQ come from the germline V gene. V dropped 6 bases and J dropped 3; count of bases not matched to a gene: 9. The CDR3 length is 15 residues. CDR3 nucleotide sequence: TGCGCCAGCACAAGCCAGCGACTAGCGGAAGAGACCCAGTACTTC. It translates to CASTSQRLAEETQYF.

This clone was observed a handful of times. The chain couples TRBV5-8 to TRBJ1-1; 7 bases agree with TRBD1. This CDR3 is built from 16 residues. In germline, CDR1 is SGHTS, CDR2 YDEGEE. The ends lost 2 bases at V and 4 bases at J; junction bases unmatched: 11. The CDR3 loop is CASSLGDLPGGTEAFF. CDR3 nucleotides: TGTGCCAGCAGCTTAGGGGATCTGCCAGGGGGCACTGAAGCTTTCTTT.

This clone has a single count. V is TRBV5-1 and J is TRBJ2-7, with 7 bases that match TRBD2. Germline CDR1 reads SGHRS; CDR2 reads YFSETQ. V shed 0 bases, J shed 6 bases, and the junction held 12 bases outside the gene matches. The CDR3 runs to 16 residues. The CDR3 nucleotides are TGCGCCAGCAGCTTGGAAGGTGGGGGAGGGCCGGGCGAGCAGTACTTC. The encoded protein is CASSLEGGGGPGEQYF.

The sample holds one count of this clone. V gene TRBV7-8 combines with J gene TRBJ1-1, with D possibly TRBD1 on 6 matching bases. Germline values: CDR1 SGHVS, CDR2 FQNEAQ. The V end lost 4 bases, the J end lost 0 bases, and 12 bases lay between the germline ends. The CDR3 loop spans 15 amino acids. This CDR3 reads CASSWDIGMNTEAFF. In DNA form, the CDR3 reads TGTGCCAGCAGCTGGGACATTGGGATGAACACTGAAGCTTTCTTT.

The V and J genes are TRBV6-5 and TRBJ2-1; D is possibly TRBD2 (6 bases). With 4 bases removed from V and 8 bases from J, the gap between germline ends came to 18 bases. Germline values: CDR1 MNHEY, CDR2 SVGAGI. The CDR3 has 15 amino acids. The CDR3, as DNA: TGTGCCAGCAGTTTTTCCCGTATCGAGCGGGATGAGCAGTTCTTC. Translation gives CASSFSRIERDEQFF.

This rearrangement joins TRBV5-4 to TRBJ2-4, with 7 nucleotides matching TRBD1. The CDR3 covers 15 residues. Looked up from germline, CDR1 is SGHNT and CDR2 is YYREEE (reference sequence). V trimming: 3 bases; J trimming: 1 base; junction bases outside the gene matches: 4. The CDR3 protein is CASSSGQAAKNIQYF. In nucleotides, the CDR3 is TGTGCCAGCAGCTCCGGACAGGCGGCCAAAAACATTCAGTACTTC.